This T cell receptor beta chain stems from a study of identical twins (dated by TCRdb to about 2016). For the wider study: TCR alpha and beta repertoires from monozygotic twins, unrelated adults of various ages and cord blood were deep-sequenced to test whether fetal clonotypes persist. Replicate twin experiments were performed at different times using different library preparation protocols to rule out contamination.

Only healthy Caucasian donors were included. The twin cohort comprised three pairs of female monozygotic twins, all aged about 18 to 30 years. Positive isolation kits from Invitrogen were used to isolate CD4+ and CD8+ T cell populations. Worth noting for this clonotype: Which antigen it targets is not known. Per-base qualities were not stored, and no clone one base away is much larger.

CDR1 and CDR2 (DFQATT, SNEGSKA) derive from the germline V gene (reference sequence). Its CDR3 holds 14 amino acids, cysteine through phenylalanine. The read is trimmed to its CDR3 DNA, 42 bases read in frame from base 1. A distance of 13 bases separates the germline ends of V and J, which lose 4 bases and 1 base respectively. The study at large found these results: Fewer insertions were carried by abundant cord blood beta clonotypes, a similar but weaker trend appeared in young adult naive repertoires, and no such trend appeared in memory repertoires. Zero-insertion analyses could be partly confounded by invariant T cells such as MAIT and iNKT, though diverse VJ usage argued against such confounding for most clonotypes. In monozygotic twins, recombination models systematically underestimated out-of-frame TCR alpha sharing, but the models matched the sharing seen between unrelated individuals. Out-of-frame TCR alpha sequences shared between twins showed an excess of low generation-probability sequences compared with coincidental sharing between unrelated individuals. Because the same donors could not be followed over many years, conclusions were based on cross-sectional statistical analysis. A weaker excess of twin sharing was found in beta out-of-frame sequences because the signal-to-noise ratio was lowered by fewer shared sequences.

The library was generated by 5' RACE. TCRdb lists the instrument as Illumina HiSeq 2000. A universal primer binding site was added through template switching, and the final cDNA carried a unique molecular identifier so that TCR cDNA molecules could be counted accurately. First-strand cDNA for TCR alpha and beta chains was synthesized from specific primers in the conserved constant-segment region. To control for contamination, every cDNA library was double barcoded, receiving both a SMART-Mk sample barcode and Illumina barcodes. TruSeq adapter sequences, together with Illumina sample barcodes, were added in two successive PCR steps. The TCR alpha and beta cDNA libraries were sequenced on the Illumina HiSeq platform using custom primers. Processing in the source paper ran as follows. Unique molecular identifiers were extracted from raw reads with MiGEC, and CDR3 positions were determined with MiXCR. For each individual, recombination models were inferred using an EM algorithm with the repgenHMM and IGoR tools. The analysis of shared clonotypes was done with the tcR package in R, with sharing normalized by the product of cloneset sizes. To study raw recombination free of thymic and clonal selection effects, out-of-frame nonproductive sequences were analyzed. Through fastp at Q25 and MiXCR, TCRdb rebuilt clones from the public reads, retaining in-frame beta chains. Rows merge per CDR3 protein into single entries with the most common DNA and genes. TCRdb, not the authors, supplied the V and J calls. The sample table contains about 470,000 distinct CDR3 sequences; only one count was recorded for approximately 24% of them. The biggest ten clones account for about 3% of the sample.

These sequences were also reported in another study, on T cells expressing NK-cell markers. The second study's paper adds: In sorted CD3+CD56+NKG2C+, CD3+CD56+NKG2C- and CD3+CD56-NKG2C+ T-cell subsets from several donors, TCR beta-chain repertoires were profiled. Among the eight sequenced donors, only one was HCMV-seronegative, while the other seven were HCMV-seropositive. To restrict sorting to alphabetaTCR-expressing T cells, an anti-gammadeltaTCR antibody was added in several experiments. In a handful of donors, the dominant CD3+CD56+NKG2C+ clonotypes ranked among the top 10 CD8+ clonotypes, making up 1.0-7.0% of CD8+ T cells. Those dominant clonotypes were again the most abundant among CD3+CD56-NKG2C+ cells in a few donors, at about 25-65%. It remained unclear whether the expanded NKG2C-expressing T cell clones were specific for HCMV antigens. All eight donors whose samples were sequenced were randomly selected healthy volunteers, three of them men and five women. A commercial ELISA kit detecting HCMV-specific IgG in serum was used to determine HCMV serostatus. Reads were demultiplexed and grouped by UMI with MIGEC, and clonotypes were assembled and quantified with MiTCR. To remove erroneous sequences, TCR cDNA sequences were retained only when supported by two or more reads. Downstream repertoire analysis used the tcR package, and clonotypes were matched across fractions by CDR3 nucleotide sequence plus V segment. Antigen specificity was annotated against VDJdb with VDJmatch, allowing one amino acid substitution in CDR3.

The TCR was taken from a woman under 30 in good health. This receptor chain uses TRBV20-1 and TRBJ1-1; TRBD1 is perhaps the D gene, given 6 matching bases. The sequencing sample was made of CD4+ T cells sorted from blood. The CDR3 amino acid sequence is: CSATGDPRNTEAFF. The nucleotide sequence reads as follows: TGCAGTGCTACAGGGGATCCAAGGAACACTGAAGCTTTCTTT.